Each of the 28 T cell receptor beta chains below was sequenced from the same sample in a study of blood T cell repertoires in COVID-19. Libraries were prepared by immunoSEQ multiplex PCR; TCRdb keeps only in-frame clonotypes and omits some of them. The sample carries roughly 200,000 clones, 82% recorded once. The sample was peripheral blood. These receptors were collected from a woman aged 80 or older with COVID-19, enrolled during active disease.

The genes are TRBV5-1 and TRBJ2-5; 10 nucleotides match TRBD2. Germline loops: CDR1 SGHRS, CDR2 YFSETQ. This CDR3 has 15 residues. With 6 bases clipped from V and 5 bases from J, the junction kept 10 bases outside the gene matches. DNA for the CDR3: TGCGCCAGCACCCTTACGGTAGCGGGGGGTGAGACCCAGTACTTC. This sequence encodes CASTLTVAGGETQYF.

This clone was observed a few times. V and J are TRBV12-5 and TRBJ1-3, with D unresolved. CDR3 length: 14 amino acids. Trimming cost V 2 bases and J 6 bases, with 11 bases left between them. Germline CDR1 reads LGHNT; CDR2 reads FRNRAP. The CDR3 loop is CASGLRLTQNTIYF. The CDR3 bases are TGTGCTAGTGGTTTGAGACTTACCCAAAACACCATATATTTT.

J is TRBJ1-1 and V is TRBV12-3 or TRBV12-4; no reliable D call. The CDR3 is 13 amino acids. Between the trimmed V and J ends, which lost 4 bases and 0 bases, there was a span of 6 bases. The CDR3 DNA is TGTGCCAGCAGTTCCCATCTGAACACTGAAGCTTTCTTT. Residues: CASSSHLNTEAFF.

This clone was seen only once. The rearrangement links TRBV11-2 to TRBJ2-5; D possibly corresponds to TRBD2 (6 bases). CDR3 length: 14 amino acids. V lost 3 bases, J lost 5 bases, and 13 bases lay in between. Germline CDR1 is SGHAT and CDR2 is FQNNGV. The DNA for the CDR3 is TGTGCCAGCAGCTTCTCCAGGGCGGGGGAGACCCAGTACTTC. Encoded protein: CASSFSRAGETQYF.

The V call is TRBV3-1 (or the pseudogene TRBV3-2), the J call TRBJ1-5; TRBD1 agrees at 7 bases. Germline V gene sequence: CDR1 LGHDT, CDR2 YNNKEL (reference sequence). The CDR3 spans 16 residues. V shed 2 bases, J shed 5 bases, and the junction held 9 bases outside the gene matches. The CDR3 DNA sequence: TGTGCCAGCAGCCAATCCCTGACAGGGCGAGATCAGCCCCAGCATTTT. This codes for CASSQSLTGRDQPQHF.

The sample holds one count of this clone. V is TRBV14 and J is TRBJ1-1; D not resolved. Per germline, CDR1 SGHDN and CDR2 FVKESK. Trimming left V 1 base short and J 3 bases short, with 6 bases between. The CDR3 sequence is 13 residues long. CDR3 sequence reads: CASSQGLDTEAFF. The CDR3 region has the DNA TGTGCCAGCAGCCAAGGGCTGGACACTGAAGCTTTCTTT.

The CDR3 loop is CASRGDSPNYGYTF. CDR3 bases: TGTGCCAGCAGAGGGGACAGCCCTAACTATGGCTACACCTTC. The genes are TRBV2 and TRBJ1-2; 7 bases align to TRBD1. Germline trimming cut 6 bases from V and 0 bases from J; bases unmatched to any gene: 4. Germline CDR1 is SNHLY and CDR2 is FYNNEI. The CDR3 contains 14 residues.

The V call is TRBV28, the J call TRBJ2-1; 10 bases line up with TRBD2. Germline CDR1 reads MDHEN; CDR2 reads SYDVKM. Trimming at V came to 6 bases and at J to 4 bases, leaving 6 bases not matched to a gene. The CDR3 runs to 15 residues. The CDR3 loop is CASSSGRALYNEQFF. The DNA for the CDR3 is TGTGCCAGCAGCAGCGGGAGGGCGTTATACAATGAGCAGTTCTTC.

The V gene is TRBV29-1, the J gene TRBJ2-5, with 8 bases aligning to TRBD1. Germline loops: CDR1 SQVTM, CDR2 ANQGSEA. The CDR3 spans 14 residues. Unmatched junction bases numbered 8, after V lost 4 bases and J lost 4 bases. The DNA for the CDR3 is TGCAGCGTTGTCAAGGGGACAGGAGGAGAGACCCAGTACTTC. This translates into CSVVKGTGGETQYF. Complete variable domain (other parts from reference TRBV29-1 and TRBJ2-5): SAVISQKPSRDICQRGTSLTIQCQVDSQVTMMFWYRQQPGQSLTLIATANQGSEATYESGFVIDKFPISRPNLTFSTLTVSNMSPEDSSIYLCSVVKGTGGETQYFGPGTRLLVL.

The chain carries TRBV5-4 and TRBJ2-5; TRBD2 matches at 14 bases. The trim removed 5 bases at V and 5 bases at J, leaving 5 bases unmatched. CDR1 and CDR2 from the germline V gene are SGHNT and YYREEE (reference sequence). The CDR3 totals 15 residues. CDR3 DNA sequence: TGTGCCAGCAGTTGGGGGACTAGCGGGGGTGAGACCCAGTACTTC. Translating gives CASSWGTSGGETQYF.

This clone showed up just once. This chain uses TRBV6-5 with TRBJ1-1, with a tentative D call TRBD1 (6 bases). Between the trimmed V and J ends, which lost 3 bases and 4 bases, there was a span of 9 bases. In germline, CDR1 is MNHEY, CDR2 SVGAGI. CDR3 length equals 13 residues. The CDR3 loop reads CASSYFRGTEAFF. The CDR3 DNA reads as TGTGCCAGCAGTTATTTCAGGGGCACTGAAGCTTTCTTT.

The J gene is TRBJ1-6, the V gene TRBV15; 7 bases fit TRBD1. Germline CDR1 LNHNV, CDR2 YYDKDF (reference sequence). The CDR3 spans 16 residues. The ends lost 3 bases at V and 0 bases at J; junction bases unmatched: 2. The CDR3 coding sequence is TGTGCCACCAGCAGGGCAGGGGGCTCCTATAATTCACCCCTCCACTTT. This encodes CATSRAGGSYNSPLHF.

The V call is TRBV30, the J call TRBJ1-1; D is ambiguous. The CDR3 is made up of 14 amino acids. Germline CDR1 reads GTSNPN; CDR2 reads SVGIG (reference sequence). V shed 3 bases and J shed 0 bases, with 11 bases lying between them. In DNA, the CDR3 is TGTGCCTGGAGAGTCAACAGATTGAACACTGAAGCTTTCTTT. This gives the protein CAWRVNRLNTEAFF.

The chain links TRBV5-1 to TRBJ1-2; D not certain. V was cut by 3 bases and J by 4 bases, with 10 bases left in between. The germline CDR1 and CDR2 sequences are SGHRS and YFSETQ. The CDR3 totals 13 residues. The CDR3 coding sequence is TGCGCCAGCAGCTCCCGAGGTGGCTATGGCTACACCTTC. This sequence encodes CASSSRGGYGYTF.

This chain uses TRBV25-1 with TRBJ1-1; D gene ambiguous. Germline assignment: CDR1 MGHDK and CDR2 SYGVNS. There are 14 residues in the CDR3. Trimming took off 1 base at V and 0 bases at J, with 6 bases between the two ends. CDR3 bases: TGTGCCAGCAGTGAATCGGGTCTGAACACTGAAGCTTTCTTT. This encodes CASSESGLNTEAFF. The variable domain in full, completed from reference TRBV25-1 and TRBJ1-1, reads EADIYQTPRYLVIGTGKKITLECSQTMGHDKMYWYQQDPGMELHLIHYSYGVNSTEKGDLSSESTVSRIRTEHFPLTLESARPSHTSQYLCASSESGLNTEAFFGQGTRLTVV.

V usage is TRBV13 and J usage is TRBJ2-7, with no clear D. Looked up from germline, CDR1 is PRHDT and CDR2 is FYEKMQ (reference sequence). V was shortened by 5 bases and J by 4 bases, with 15 bases between the two germline ends. This CDR3 region has 14 residues. The CDR3 spells CASSIRVFVYEQYF. CDR3 in DNA: TGTGCCAGCAGCATCCGGGTCTTTGTTTACGAGCAGTACTTC.

The chain couples TRBV4-1 to TRBJ1-2; TRBD1 matches at 8 bases. The trim removed 3 bases at V and 4 bases at J, leaving 10 bases unmatched. The germline gives CDR1 MGHRA, CDR2 YSYEKL. CDR3 size: 16 residues. The DNA for the CDR3 is TGCGCCAGCAGCCAGGGTACAGGGGGTAACAGCTATGGCTACACCTTC. It codes for CASSQGTGGNSYGYTF.

The chain couples TRBV7-2 to TRBJ2-1; D remains ambiguous. The germline V and J ends were trimmed by 1 base and 9 bases, with 13 bases remaining between them. The CDR3 consists of 14 residues. In germline, CDR1 is SGHTA, CDR2 FQGNSA. Written as DNA, the CDR3 is TGTGCCAGCAGCTTAGGAGGCCGCTCTGGTGAGCAGTTCTTC. Translation gives CASSLGGRSGEQFF.

V and J are TRBV19 and TRBJ2-3, with D maybe TRBD1 (6 bases). This CDR3 has 18 residues. Germline loops: CDR1 LNHDA, CDR2 SQIVND (reference sequence). Trimming pared 2 bases from V and 4 bases from J, leaving 22 bases between. The DNA of the CDR3 is TGTGCCAGTAGTATATCATTTCTACAGGGTAGACAGCCAGATACGCAGTATTTT. Residues: CASSISFLQGRQPDTQYF.

The chain links TRBV18 to TRBJ1-1; D call uncertain. The CDR3 loop spans 13 amino acids. CDR1 and CDR2 from the germline V gene are KGHSH and LQKENI. Trimming removed 3 bases at V and 6 bases at J, with 11 bases between. CDR3 bases: TGTGCCAGCTCACCTACCAGGCTTCCTGAAGCTTTCTTT. Translated, it gives CASSPTRLPEAFF. Together with reference TRBV18 and TRBJ1-1, the CDR3 gives the full variable domain: NAGVMQNPRHLVRRRGQEARLRCSPMKGHSHVYWYRQLPEEGLKFMVYLQKENIIDESGMPKERFSAEFPKEGPSILRIQQVVRGDSAAYFCASSPTRLPEAFFGQGTRLTVV.

V is TRBV30 and J is TRBJ2-7; 9 nucleotides align to TRBD2. CDR1 and CDR2 from the germline V gene are GTSNPN and SVGIG (reference sequence). The CDR3 is made up of 13 amino acids. V dropped 2 bases and J dropped 2; count of bases not matched to a gene: 1. CDR3 nucleotide sequence: TGTGCCTGGAGTTTAGCGGGAGCCTACGAGCAGTACTTC. Amino acids: CAWSLAGAYEQYF.

The rearrangement joins TRBV9 to TRBJ1-3, with D unclear. Trimming removed 0 bases at V and 3 bases at J, with 7 bases between. The CDR3 totals 14 residues. Germline values: CDR1 SGDLS, CDR2 YYNGEE. The CDR3 DNA sequence: TGTGCCAGCAGCGTAGAACAGCTTGGAAACACCATATATTTT. This sequence encodes CASSVEQLGNTIYF.

This clone has a handful of counts. This rearrangement joins TRBV3-1 (or the pseudogene TRBV3-2) to TRBJ1-1; D is undetermined. The CDR3 runs to 10 residues. CDR1 and CDR2 (germline): LGHDT, YNNKEL (reference sequence). With 3 bases removed from V and 8 bases from J, the gap between germline ends came to 4 bases. CDR3 protein: CASSHSEAFF. The CDR3 bases are TGTGCCAGCAGCCACTCCGAAGCTTTCTTT.

V and J are TRBV18 and TRBJ1-6; TRBD1 matches 11 bases. V lost 6 bases to trimming and J lost 9 bases; unmatched junction nucleotides: 10. Germline assignment: CDR1 KGHSH and CDR2 LQKENI. The CDR3 covers 16 residues. The CDR3: CASSRSGQGAASPLHF. The CDR3 DNA reads as TGTGCCAGCTCTCGCAGCGGACAGGGGGCGGCTTCACCCCTCCACTTT.

The chain is built from TRBV7-2 and TRBJ2-5, with D tentatively TRBD1 (6 bases). The CDR3 has 13 residues. Trimming pared 8 bases from V and 1 base from J, leaving 11 bases between. Germline loops: CDR1 SGHTA, CDR2 FQGNSA. CDR3 protein: CASATGPQETQYF. The DNA of the CDR3 is TGTGCCAGCGCGACAGGTCCCCAAGAGACCCAGTACTTC.

V gene TRBV30 combines with J gene TRBJ1-4; possibly TRBD1 for D (6 bases). The CDR3 has 11 amino acids. V was trimmed by 5 bases and J by 12 bases, leaving 13 bases between them. Germline V CDR1 and CDR2: GTSNPN, SVGIG (reference sequence). CDR3 DNA: TGTGCCTGGGCCGCAGGGGTAGAACTGTTTTTT. It translates to CAWAAGVELFF.

The chain employs TRBV3-1 (or the pseudogene TRBV3-2) and TRBJ2-7; 8 positions agree with TRBD1. The CDR3 consists of 17 residues. The V gene end was trimmed by 3 bases and the J gene end by 6 bases; junction bases not matched to a gene: 16. Germline assignment: CDR1 LGHDT and CDR2 YNNKEL (reference sequence). CDR3 DNA sequence: TGTGCCAGCAGCCAGACCCTCGGACAGGGTTCGTTTCCCGAGCAGTACTTC. It is translated as CASSQTLGQGSFPEQYF.

This chain joins TRBV2 and TRBJ1-6; D ambiguous. In germline, CDR1 is SNHLY, CDR2 FYNNEI. This CDR3 contains 15 residues. V dropped 3 bases and J dropped 10 bases, with 16 bases sitting between them. CDR3 nucleotides: TGTGCCAGCAGTGATGGAGGGTCTCGGCTATCACCCCTCCACTTT. This translates into CASSDGGSRLSPLHF.